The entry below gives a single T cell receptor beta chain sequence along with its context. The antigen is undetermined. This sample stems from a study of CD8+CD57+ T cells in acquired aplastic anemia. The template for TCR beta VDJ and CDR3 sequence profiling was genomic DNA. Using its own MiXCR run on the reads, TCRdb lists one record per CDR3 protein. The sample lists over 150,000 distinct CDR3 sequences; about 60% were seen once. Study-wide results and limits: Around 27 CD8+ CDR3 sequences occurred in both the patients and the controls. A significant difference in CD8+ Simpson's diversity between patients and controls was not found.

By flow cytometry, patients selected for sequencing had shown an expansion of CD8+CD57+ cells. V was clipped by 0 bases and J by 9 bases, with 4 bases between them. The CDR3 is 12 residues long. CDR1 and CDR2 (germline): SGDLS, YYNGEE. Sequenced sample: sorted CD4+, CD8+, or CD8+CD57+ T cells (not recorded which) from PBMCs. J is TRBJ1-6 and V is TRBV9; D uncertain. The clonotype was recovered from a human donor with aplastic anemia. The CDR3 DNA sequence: TGTGCCAGCAGCGTAGCCGGTTCACCCCTCCACTTT. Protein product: CASSVAGSPLHF.